Shown below are 14 T cell receptor beta chains from a single sample sequenced in a study of blood T cell repertoires in COVID-19. Sequenced by immunoSEQ multiplex PCR; TCRdb stores in-frame clones only, minus some. The data hold under 40,000 clones, with about 88% observed a single time. Sequencing used peripheral blood. The source of these receptors is a man aged 70 or older with active COVID-19.

The chain couples TRBV27 to TRBJ1-5; D possibly corresponds to TRBD1 (6 bases). The CDR3 runs 16 residues. Deletions cut 6 bases from V and 4 bases from J, with 19 bases between. Germline V gene data show CDR1 as MNHEY and CDR2 as SMNVEV (reference sequence). CDR3 DNA: TGTGCCAGCAGCTTCCGCAGGGGCGATTCGAATCAGCCCCAGCATTTT. This codes for CASSFRRGDSNQPQHF.

CDR3 sequence: CASSHGQGARETQYF. CDR3 sequence (DNA): TGCGCCAGCAGTCACGGACAGGGGGCCCGGGAGACCCAGTACTTC. The chain combines TRBV23-1 with TRBJ2-5, with 11 bases aligning to TRBD1. TRBV23-1 is noted as an ORF with a role that remains uncertain. This CDR3 is built from 15 residues. J gave up 5 bases and V 3 bases, and 5 bases lay outside the gene matches.

The CDR3 DNA follows: TGCGCCAGCAGCGTGTTAACAGGGGGCAATTCACCCCTCCACTTT. Translated: CASSVLTGGNSPLHF. The rearrangement links TRBV5-1 to TRBJ1-6; 9 bases match TRBD1. Germline CDR1 is SGHRS and CDR2 is YFSETQ. This CDR3 contains 15 residues. V was clipped by 4 bases and J by 7 bases; unmatched bases: 6.

The CDR3 DNA sequence: TGTGCCAGCAGGGAACAGGGGGCAAACACTGAAGCTTTCTTT. Its protein product is CASREQGANTEAFF. The V gene is TRBV6-6, the J gene TRBJ1-1; 9 bases are shared with TRBD1. Germline V CDR1 and CDR2: MNHNY, SVGAGI (reference sequence). V shed 6 bases and J 2 bases; nucleotides not matched to a gene: 4. The CDR3 loop spans 14 amino acids.

The chain employs TRBV7-9 and TRBJ2-1; D may be TRBD2 (5 bases). The CDR3 extends over 14 amino acids. With 1 base removed from V and 2 bases from J, the gap between germline ends came to 6 bases. Germline-derived CDR1 and CDR2 are SEHNR and FQNEAQ (reference sequence). CDR3 coding DNA: TGTGCCAGCAGCTTAGAACTAGCCTACAATGAGCAGTTCTTC. Protein product: CASSLELAYNEQFF.

This clone was counted a single time. This sequence joins TRBV7-2 and TRBJ1-6; D is perhaps TRBD1 (5 bases). The V gene lost 2 bases and the J gene lost 9 bases, with 11 bases spanning the gap. The CDR3 extends over 14 amino acids. Germline assignment: CDR1 SGHTA and CDR2 FQGNSA. The CDR3 DNA reads as TGTGCCAGCAGCTTACAGGGTCGAGGTTCACCCCTCCACTTT. Protein: CASSLQGRGSPLHF.

The chain uses TRBV10-3 and TRBJ2-3; 15 nucleotides match TRBD2. Germline assignment: CDR1 ENHRY and CDR2 SYGVKD. With 4 bases clipped from V and 2 bases from J, the junction kept 4 bases outside the gene matches. This CDR3 comprises 17 residues. Here the CDR3 reads CAISAGTSGGYTDTQYF. CDR3 nucleotide sequence: TGTGCCATCAGTGCAGGGACTAGCGGGGGGTACACAGATACGCAGTATTTT.

The chain links TRBV10-3 to TRBJ1-2; TRBD1 matches 12 bases. Germline lookup yields CDR1 ENHRY and CDR2 SYGVKD. The CDR3 is 16 residues long. J was trimmed by 4 bases and V by 2 bases; bases with no gene match: 5. The chain's CDR3 is CAISERGTGGTYGYTF. The CDR3 DNA reads TGTGCCATCAGTGAGCGGGGGACAGGGGGCACCTATGGCTACACCTTC.

As DNA, the CDR3 is TGTGCCATCATCTTCATCCCCGGGACAGCTCGATCTTACGAGCAGTACTTC. Translating it yields CAIIFIPGTARSYEQYF. The V gene is TRBV10-3, the J gene TRBJ2-7; 7 bases line up with TRBD1. Trimming removed 7 bases from V and 4 bases from J; junction bases left unmatched: 19. Germline V CDR1 and CDR2: ENHRY, SYGVKD. This CDR3 comprises 17 residues.

The CDR3 bases are TGTGCCAGCAGCGAGCCTAACACTGAAGCTTTCTTT. This translates into CASSEPNTEAFF. The chain joins TRBV6-2 or TRBV6-3 to TRBJ1-1; D is unresolved. Trimming shortened V by 6 bases and J by 2 bases, and 7 bases separated the two germline ends. Germline V gene lookup returns CDR1 MNHEY and CDR2 SVGEGT. This CDR3 is 12 amino acids long.

V is TRBV28 and J is TRBJ1-2; D may be TRBD1 (6 bases). Trimming took 5 bases from V and 5 from J, leaving 21 bases between them. Per the germline V gene, CDR1 is MDHEN and CDR2 is SYDVKM. The CDR3 is 16 residues long. The CDR3: CASSAQGAGVAYGYTF. CDR3 DNA sequence: TGTGCCAGCAGTGCTCAGGGAGCAGGGGTAGCGTATGGCTACACCTTC.

The count of this clone is one. The genes are TRBV2 and TRBJ2-5, with D perhaps TRBD2 (5 bases). In germline, CDR1 is SNHLY, CDR2 FYNNEI. The V end was cut by 1 base, the J end by 2 bases, with 8 bases between. There are 14 residues in the CDR3. The chain's CDR3 is CASSEVTTQETQYF. In DNA, the CDR3 is TGTGCCAGCAGTGAAGTGACTACGCAAGAGACCCAGTACTTC.

The chain recombines TRBV6-5 with TRBJ1-4; D unclear. V was pared by 5 bases and J by 0 bases, with 7 bases between. CDR3 length: 14 amino acids. Germline V lookup: CDR1 MNHEY, CDR2 SVGAGI. The CDR3 nucleotides are TGTGCCAGCAGTATGAGTGCAACTAATGAAAAACTGTTTTTT. This gives the protein CASSMSATNEKLFF.

The chain recombines TRBV11-2 with TRBJ1-1; weak D call: TRBD1 (5 bases). The CDR3 has 12 residues. Germline CDR1 is SGHAT and CDR2 is FQNNGV. The V and J ends lost 5 bases and 8 bases respectively, with 12 bases between them. The CDR3 bases are TGTGCCAGCAGCCAGAGACAGCTAGAAGCTTTCTTT. Its translation: CASSQRQLEAFF.